The following is a TCR beta chain sequence with its context. This specimen belongs to a study of OX40 agonist ivuxolimab in advanced cancers. Some clones are missing from TCRdb's copy, which holds only in-frame ones; the method was immunoSEQ multiplex PCR. Here the sample spans around 40,000 clones, 80% to 90% being singletons. The CDR3 extends over 15 amino acids. With 0 bases clipped from V and 4 bases from J, the junction kept 2 bases outside the gene matches. Per germline, CDR1 MNHNY and CDR2 SVGAGI (reference sequence). The chain recombines TRBV6-6 with TRBJ2-2; 7 positions match TRBD1. Sequencing used CD4+ or CD8+ T cells sorted from blood, obtained in a trial of the OX40 agonist ivuxolimab. This clonotype originated in an adult with an advanced solid tumor such as melanoma, head and neck, liver or kidney cancer. CDR3 nucleotide sequence: TGTGCCAGCAGTTACTCCCGACAGGGCACCGGGGAGCTGTTTTTT. Amino acid sequence: CASSYSRQGTGELFF.